The 20 T cell receptor beta chains in this list originate from one sample, sequenced in a study of T cells after yellow fever vaccination. Each CDR3 protein is one row after TCRdb ran MiXCR on the 5' RACE reads. The sample includes approximately 140,000 distinct CDR3 sequences, roughly 8% of them seen just once. The sample in question was CD4+ T cells sorted from PBMCs, obtained 5 days after the yellow fever booster vaccination. The receptors were gathered from a man between 25 and 39 years old who received the YFV17D yellow fever vaccine.

This clonotype was seen many times. The CDR3 DNA reads TGTGCCAGCAGCGAAAGCCCTCTGAACACCGGGGAGCTGTTTTTT. Protein product: CASSESPLNTGELFF. The chain recombines TRBV7-2 with TRBJ2-2, with no clear D. Germline V lookup: CDR1 SGHTA, CDR2 FQGNSA. Between the trimmed V and J ends, which lost 5 bases and 1 base, there was a span of 11 bases. CDR3 length: 15 residues.

This clonotype was picked up many times. The chain employs TRBV6-1 and TRBJ2-7; no definite D call. This CDR3 contains 12 residues. V shed 3 bases and J shed 1 base, with 4 bases lying between them. Germline values: CDR1 MNHNS, CDR2 SASEGT. This CDR3 reads CASSDVSYEQYF. The CDR3 bases are TGTGCCAGCAGTGACGTTTCCTACGAGCAGTACTTC.

In this sample, this clonotype turned up many times. The V gene is TRBV3-1, the J gene TRBJ2-5, with D tentatively TRBD2 (6 bases). Per the germline V gene, CDR1 is LGHDT and CDR2 is YNNKEL (reference sequence). V lost 4 bases and J 2 bases, leaving 20 bases between the germline ends. The CDR3 is 17 residues long. The CDR3 nucleotides read TGTGCCAGCAGCCCATCGGGGAAAACGGGACTTCAAGAGACCCAGTACTTC. Translation gives CASSPSGKTGLQETQYF.

At least ten counts were recorded for this clonotype. The CDR3 DNA follows: TGTGCCAGCAGCTCCTCACTAGCGGGAGGGCCCAAAAACATTCAGTACTTC. This encodes CASSSSLAGGPKNIQYF. The chain recombines TRBV7-2 with TRBJ2-4; 13 positions match TRBD2. This CDR3 comprises 17 residues. With 4 bases clipped from V and 2 bases from J, the junction kept 5 bases outside the gene matches. Germline V gene sequence: CDR1 SGHTA, CDR2 FQGNSA. Full variable domain (missing parts from reference TRBV7-2 and TRBJ2-4): GAGVSQSPSNKVTEKGKDVELRCDPISGHTALYWYRQSLGQGLEFLIYFQGNSAPDKSGLPSDRFSAERTGGSVSTLTIQRTQQEDSAVYLCASSSSLAGGPKNIQYFGAGTRLSVL.

The gene calls are TRBV3-1 and TRBJ2-7, with 9 bases identical to TRBD2. Per germline, CDR1 LGHDT and CDR2 YNNKEL (reference sequence). Unmatched junction bases numbered 5, after V lost 1 base and J lost 4 bases. This CDR3 region has 15 residues. Here the CDR3 reads CASSQGPGLAYEQYF. The CDR3 nucleotides read TGTGCCAGCAGCCAAGGACCGGGACTAGCTTACGAGCAGTACTTC.

This clonotype has at least ten counts. V and J are TRBV6-1 and TRBJ1-1; D unresolved. This CDR3 contains 14 residues. V was shortened by 4 bases and J by 4 bases, with 13 bases between the two germline ends. The germline gives CDR1 MNHNS, CDR2 SASEGT. CDR3 region: CASSAFSGATEAFF. CDR3 DNA sequence: TGTGCCAGCAGTGCTTTTTCGGGCGCCACTGAAGCTTTCTTT.

The table lists this clonotype with many counts. The V gene is TRBV7-2, the J gene TRBJ2-3; D possibly corresponds to TRBD2 (6 bases). The V end was cut by 1 base, the J end by 4 bases, with 12 bases between. Germline lookup yields CDR1 SGHTA and CDR2 FQGNSA. The CDR3 is 15 amino acids. DNA of the CDR3: TGTGCCAGCAGCTTAGTCAACGGGAGAGCAGATACGCAGTATTTT. It translates to CASSLVNGRADTQYF.

This clonotype was counted at least ten times. In DNA form, the CDR3 reads TGTGCCAGCAGCTTGTGGACTAGCGGAAGCTCTGGGGCCAACGTCCTGACTTTC. It codes for CASSLWTSGSSGANVLTF. This chain links TRBV5-6 with TRBJ2-6, with 10 bases identical to TRBD2. J gave up 0 bases and V 1 base, and 4 bases lay outside the gene matches. This CDR3 has 18 amino acids. The germline V gene encodes CDR1 SGHDT and CDR2 YYEEEE. Complete variable domain (other parts from reference TRBV5-6 and TRBJ2-6): DAGVTQSPTHLIKTRGQQVTLRCSPKSGHDTVSWYQQALGQGPQFIFQYYEEEERQRGNFPDRFSGHQFPNYSSELNVNALLLGDSALYLCASSLWTSGSSGANVLTFGAGSRLTVL.

This clonotype was picked up many times. The V and J genes are TRBV5-6 and TRBJ1-1, with D possibly matching TRBD1 (5 bases). The CDR3 has 13 residues. The germline V gene has CDR1 SGHDT and CDR2 YYEEEE. Trimming removed 3 bases from V and 5 bases from J, with 11 bases in between. The CDR3 sequence is CASSWGVGTEAFF. In DNA form, the CDR3 reads TGTGCCAGCAGCTGGGGGGTTGGGACTGAAGCTTTCTTT.

This clonotype was seen repeatedly, ten times or more. This chain uses TRBV5-6 with TRBJ2-1, with 10 bases aligning to TRBD2. This CDR3 contains 16 residues. V gave up 4 bases and J gave up 4 bases; unmatched junction bases: 8. Germline assignment: CDR1 SGHDT and CDR2 YYEEEE. The CDR3 bases are TGTGCCAGCAGCCCCGTCAGGGGACTAGCGTACAATGAGCAGTTCTTC. Protein: CASSPVRGLAYNEQFF.

This clonotype was detected ten times or more. The chain recombines TRBV3-1 with TRBJ2-7; 12 bases are shared with TRBD2. Unmatched junction bases numbered 2, after V lost 4 bases and J lost 1 base. Germline V gives CDR1 LGHDT, CDR2 YNNKEL (reference sequence). This CDR3 spans 15 amino acids. CDR3 in DNA: TGTGCCAGCAGCCCAGGACTAGCGGGATCCTACGAGCAGTACTTC. Protein product: CASSPGLAGSYEQYF.

This clonotype was observed at least ten times. The CDR3 sequence: CSAIFIAGGFSSYEQYF. The DNA for the CDR3 is TGCAGTGCCATTTTCATAGCGGGAGGCTTCAGCTCCTACGAGCAGTACTTC. The chain uses TRBV20-1 and TRBJ2-7; 10 bases match TRBD2. Trimming took 6 bases from V and 0 from J; bases not matched to a gene: 14. The CDR3 spans 17 residues. From germline, CDR1 is DFQATT and CDR2 SNEGSKA (reference sequence).

This clonotype showed up many times. The V call is TRBV5-1, the J call TRBJ2-6; 8 bases are shared with TRBD1. The CDR3 has 17 amino acids. Germline V gives CDR1 SGHRS, CDR2 YFSETQ. J gave up 0 bases and V 2 bases, and 4 bases lay outside the gene matches. In nucleotides, the CDR3 is TGCGCCAGCAGCTTAACCGGGACAGGCTCTGGGGCCAACGTCCTGACTTTC. Amino acid sequence: CASSLTGTGSGANVLTF.

This clonotype was seen a handful of times. The chain links TRBV18 to TRBJ2-7; D gene uncertain. Germline V gives CDR1 KGHSH, CDR2 LQKENI. This CDR3 comprises 12 residues. V lost 4 bases and J 4 bases, leaving 8 bases between the germline ends. The CDR3 DNA reads as TGTGCCAGCTCACTGTATCCTTACGAGCAGTACTTC. This codes for CASSLYPYEQYF.

This clonotype has more than one count but fewer than ten. The chain carries TRBV20-1 and TRBJ2-7, with D perhaps TRBD1 or TRBD2 (5 bases each). This CDR3 has 12 amino acids. V gave up 3 bases and J gave up 6 bases, with 12 bases separating them. From germline, CDR1 is DFQATT and CDR2 SNEGSKA (reference sequence). CDR3 amino acids: CSASGGTGEQYF. The CDR3 DNA reads as TGCAGTGCTAGTGGTGGGACCGGCGAGCAGTACTTC.

Many counts were recorded for this clonotype. V is TRBV14 and J is TRBJ2-3; no clear D gene. Germline CDR1 SGHDN, CDR2 FVKESK. The CDR3 length is 12 residues. V was pared by 2 bases and J by 11 bases, with 11 bases between. CDR3 in amino acids: CASSQLRALQYF. The CDR3 coding sequence is TGTGCCAGCAGCCAACTACGGGCCCTGCAGTATTTT.

This clonotype occurred many times. The chain joins TRBV20-1 to TRBJ2-1; 7 bases fit TRBD2. Germline V lookup: CDR1 DFQATT, CDR2 SNEGSKA (reference sequence). This CDR3 is 16 amino acids long. The V segment lost 3 bases and the J segment 0 bases; nucleotides outside the gene matches: 8. CDR3 sequence: CSARFASGSSYNEQFF. The CDR3 bases are TGCAGTGCTAGGTTTGCTAGCGGAAGCTCCTACAATGAGCAGTTCTTC.

This clonotype occurred many times. The CDR3 DNA follows: TGTGCCAGCAGCCAATTACGGATTCATGAGCAGTTCTTC. The encoded protein is CASSQLRIHEQFF. The chain carries TRBV3-1 and TRBJ2-1, with D unresolved. From germline, CDR1 is LGHDT and CDR2 YNNKEL (reference sequence). V lost 2 bases and J 8 bases, leaving 10 bases between the germline ends. The CDR3 spans 13 residues.

This sequence joins TRBV12-3 or TRBV12-4 and TRBJ2-1, with 12 bases aligning to TRBD2. CDR3 length: 16 residues. With V trimmed by 7 bases and J by 4 bases, 8 bases remained unmatched. Written as DNA, the CDR3 is TGTGCCAGCATCTTGACTAGCGGGAGCCGATACAATGAGCAGTTCTTC. Its translation is CASILTSGSRYNEQFF.

This clonotype was observed at least ten times. The rearrangement joins TRBV20-1 to TRBJ1-5; no clear D. CDR1 and CDR2 from the germline V gene are DFQATT and SNEGSKA (reference sequence). Between the trimmed V and J ends, which lost 0 bases and 6 bases, there was a span of 9 bases. This CDR3 contains 13 residues. CDR3 amino acids: CSARDLAGQPQHF. The CDR3 coding sequence is TGCAGTGCTAGAGATCTGGCGGGTCAGCCCCAGCATTTT.